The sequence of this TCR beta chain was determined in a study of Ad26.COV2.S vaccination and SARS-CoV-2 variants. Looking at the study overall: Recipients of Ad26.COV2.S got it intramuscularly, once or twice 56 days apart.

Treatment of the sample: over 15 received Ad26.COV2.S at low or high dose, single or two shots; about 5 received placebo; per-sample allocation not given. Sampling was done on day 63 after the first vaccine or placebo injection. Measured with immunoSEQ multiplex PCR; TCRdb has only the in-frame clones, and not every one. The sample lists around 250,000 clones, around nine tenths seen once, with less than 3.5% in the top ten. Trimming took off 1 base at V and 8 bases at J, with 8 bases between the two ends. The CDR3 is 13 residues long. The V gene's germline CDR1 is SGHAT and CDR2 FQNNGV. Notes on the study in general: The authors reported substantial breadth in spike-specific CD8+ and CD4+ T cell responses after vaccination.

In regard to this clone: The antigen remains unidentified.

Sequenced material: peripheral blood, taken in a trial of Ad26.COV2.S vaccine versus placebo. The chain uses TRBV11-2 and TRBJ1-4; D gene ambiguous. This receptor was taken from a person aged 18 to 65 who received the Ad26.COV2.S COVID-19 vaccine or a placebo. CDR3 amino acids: CASSLGAREKLFF. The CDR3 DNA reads TGTGCCAGCAGCTTAGGGGCAAGAGAAAAACTGTTTTTT.